These T cell receptor beta chains were read from a single sample in a study of blood T cell repertoires in COVID-19. Profiled with immunoSEQ multiplex PCR; TCRdb holds only in-frame clones, not every one. The data contain roughly 57,000 clones, about three quarters of them singletons. Sequenced material: peripheral blood. The origin of the receptors is a man aged 65 to 79 with active or convalescent COVID-19. CDR3s include the opening cysteine and the closing phenylalanine or tryptophan. The D gene is left open where the match is weak. Only some rows state a clone size, as once, few, many or a class for expanded clones.

>TRBV7-3|.|.|TRBJ2-2
CASSLQASNTGELFF
TGTGCCAGCAGCTTACAGGCCAGCAACACCGGGGAGCTGTTTTTT
>TRBV11-3|TRBD1|.|TRBJ2-3
CASSARQGMDTQYF
TGTGCCAGCAGCGCCCGACAGGGTATGGATACGCAGTATTTT
>TRBV6-2/TRBV6-3|TRBD1|.|TRBJ1-2
CASSYSPGQGELYGYTF
TGTGCCAGCAGTTACTCTCCGGGACAGGGGGAACTCTATGGCTACACCTTC
>TRBV2|.|.|TRBJ2-7
CASRPDGGEQYF
TGTGCCAGCAGGCCCGACGGCGGCGAGCAGTACTTC
>TRBV9|TRBD1|.|TRBJ1-5
CASSPQGTKIQPQHF
TGTGCCAGCAGCCCACAGGGGACGAAGATCCAGCCCCAGCATTTT
>TRBV11-2|TRBD2|.|TRBJ2-7
CASSHTSGPYEQYF
TGTGCCAGCAGCCACACTAGCGGGCCCTACGAGCAGTACTTC
>TRBV6-5|TRBD1|.|TRBJ1-4
CASSHSTGSGEKLFF
TGTGCCAGCAGTCATTCGACAGGGTCGGGAGAAAAACTGTTTTTT
>TRBV19|.|.|TRBJ1-1
CASSPRRGSAEAFF
TGTGCCAGTAGCCCACGGAGGGGAAGCGCTGAAGCTTTCTTT
>TRBV20-1|TRBD1|.|TRBJ1-6
CSASVSGGPPLHF
TGCAGTGCTAGTGTGTCAGGGGGTCCACCCCTCCACTTT
>TRBV29-1|TRBD2|.|TRBJ2-7
CSVRPGGSYEQYF
TGCAGCGTTCGGCCCGGGGGGTCCTACGAGCAGTACTTC
>TRBV4-3|.|.|TRBJ1-2
CASSQDLSGVGYTF
TGCGCCAGCAGCCAAGACCTCTCAGGGGTAGGCTACACCTTC
>TRBV7-6|TRBD1|once|TRBJ1-4
CASSLAPGQGMGKLFF
TGTGCCAGCAGCTTAGCTCCGGGACAGGGGATGGGAAAACTGTTTTTT
>TRBV5-6|.|.|TRBJ2-1
CASSLAGRGSYNEQFF
TGTGCCAGCAGCCTCGCAGGAAGGGGATCATACAATGAGCAGTTCTTC
>TRBV19|TRBD1|.|TRBJ1-5
CASRQGYPQPQHF
TGTGCCAGTAGACAGGGGTACCCTCAGCCCCAGCATTTT
>TRBV6-2/TRBV6-3|TRBD1|few|TRBJ2-1
CASSVFDRGGKGRIF
TGTGCCAGCAGTGTCTTTGACAGGGGGGGGAAAGGAAGGATCTTC
>TRBV7-2|.|.|TRBJ2-3
CASSSRGSGSTDTQYF
TGTGCCAGCAGCTCTCGGGGTAGCGGTAGCACAGATACGCAGTATTTT
>TRBV7-9|TRBD1|many|TRBJ1-4
CASSFPRTGGSTNEKLFF
TGTGCCAGCAGCTTTCCTAGGACAGGGGGTTCTACTAATGAAAAACTGTTTTTT
>TRBV19|.|once|TRBJ1-3
CASRDLRSSGNTIYF
TGTGCCAGTCGCGACCTGAGGAGCTCTGGAAACACCATATATTTT
>TRBV3-1/TRBV3-2|TRBD1|.|TRBJ1-2
CASSLTGGPGEGYTF
TGTGCCAGCAGCCTTACAGGGGGCCCGGGGGAGGGCTACACCTTC
>TRBV18|TRBD1|once|TRBJ1-1
CASSPIGQGPIHGTEAFF
TGTGCCAGCTCACCCATTGGACAGGGACCTATTCATGGGACTGAAGCTTTCTTT
>TRBV27|TRBD1|.|TRBJ1-5
CASSLQQGVQPQHF
TGTGCCAGCAGTTTGCAACAGGGGGTTCAGCCCCAGCATTTT
>TRBV15|.|once|TRBJ1-5
CATSILSQPQHF
TGTGCCACCAGCATTCTTTCTCAGCCCCAGCATTTT
>TRBV19|TRBD2|.|TRBJ2-7
CASSISGLAVYEQYF
TGTGCCAGTAGTATATCGGGACTAGCGGTCTACGAGCAGTACTTC
>TRBV11-2|TRBD1|.|TRBJ2-5
CASSLDQGAWETQYF
TGTGCCAGCAGCTTAGATCAGGGGGCTTGGGAGACCCAGTACTTC
>TRBV30|.|.|TRBJ1-2
CAWSVQGLGGYTF
TGTGCCTGGAGTGTACAGGGTTTAGGCGGCTACACCTTC
>TRBV5-5|TRBD1|few|TRBJ2-1
CASSLAEGASHNEQFF
TGTGCCAGCAGCTTGGCCGAGGGGGCCTCCCACAATGAGCAGTTCTTC
>TRBV7-6|.|.|TRBJ2-4
CASSSQENIQYF
TGTGCCAGCAGCTCTCAAGAGAACATTCAGTACTTC
>TRBV11-2|TRBD1|.|TRBJ2-1
CASSNRDRYNEQFF
TGTGCCAGCAGCAACCGGGACAGGTACAATGAGCAGTTCTTC
>TRBV3-1/TRBV3-2|TRBD2|few|TRBJ2-1
CASSPKPRASGRKDEQFF
TGTGCCAGCAGCCCAAAACCCAGGGCTAGCGGGAGGAAAGATGAGCAGTTCTTC
>TRBV7-2|.|.|TRBJ1-3
CASSPLSSGNTIYF
TGTGCCAGCAGCCCCCTAAGCTCTGGAAACACCATATATTTT
>TRBV19|TRBD1|.|TRBJ1-2
CASSIERQGGYGYTF
TGTGCCAGTAGTATAGAGCGACAGGGAGGCTATGGCTACACCTTC
>TRBV5-1|.|.|TRBJ2-3
CASSLERTHDTQYF
TGCGCCAGCAGCTTGGAAAGGACTCACGATACGCAGTATTTT
>TRBV4-3|TRBD2|.|TRBJ2-7
CASSRESGDSYEQYF
TGCGCCAGCAGCCGAGAGAGCGGGGACTCCTACGAGCAGTACTTC
>TRBV18|TRBD1|.|TRBJ2-1
CASSSGQGYNEQFF
TGTGCCAGCTCATCCGGACAGGGGTACAATGAGCAGTTCTTC
>TRBV27|.|.|TRBJ1-2
CASSPYGQPRTLNYGYTF
TGTGCCAGCAGTCCATACGGACAGCCAAGAACACTCAACTATGGCTACACCTTC
>TRBV14|TRBD1|.|TRBJ2-7
CASSQVGQGTYEQYF
TGTGCCAGCAGCCAAGTTGGACAGGGCACCTACGAGCAGTACTTC
>TRBV11-2|.|.|TRBJ1-1
CASSPLNTEAFF
TGTGCCAGCAGCCCCTTAAACACTGAAGCTTTCTTT
>TRBV7-3|TRBD2|.|TRBJ2-2
CASSLTLAGALIGELFF
TGTGCCAGCAGCTTAACGTTAGCGGGGGCCTTAATCGGGGAGCTGTTTTTT
>TRBV6-6|.|.|TRBJ1-2
CASTWGGHGYTF
TGTGCCAGCACCTGGGGGGGCCATGGCTACACCTTC
>TRBV10-3|TRBD1|.|TRBJ2-7
CAISGTGGNGEQYF
TGTGCCATCAGTGGGACAGGGGGCAATGGGGAGCAGTACTTC